This T cell receptor (beta chain) was sequenced for a study of CD8 T cells in ankylosing spondylitis. TCRdb re-called the 5' RACE reads with MiXCR, one entry per CDR3 protein. The table has hundreds of thousands of distinct CDR3 sequences, roughly 10% seen once; the top ten hold about 0.5%. General study points: Matched synovial fluid from ankylosing spondylitis patients was reported to be enriched for disease-linked clones. A CD8+ phenotype characterized the disease-linked clones, which were relatively rare in peripheral blood. Apparently characteristic of ankylosing spondylitis blood was a TCR beta motif (about 8 highly homologous variants). Previously reported in reactive arthritis synovial fluid and blood were some of the motif variants.

Germline CDR1 and CDR2: MNHEY and SVGAGI. Trimming cost V 8 bases and J 0 bases, with 7 bases left between them. The length of the CDR3 is 12 residues. Comment on this clonotype: Its antigen is undetermined.

This chain joins TRBV6-5 and TRBJ1-1; the D is unclear. The TCR comes from a male donor with ankylosing spondylitis. Sequences were obtained from blood, either unsorted or a sorted T cell fraction (not recorded which). CDR3 in amino acids: CASGRVNTEAFF. CDR3 DNA sequence: TGTGCCAGCGGGCGAGTGAACACTGAAGCTTTCTTT.